A selection of T cell receptor beta chains follows, all from one sample in a study of CD8 T cells in Susac syndrome. Using its own MiXCR run on the immunoSEQ multiplex PCR reads, TCRdb lists one record per CDR3 protein. The data contain about 430,000 distinct CDR3 sequences, 85% of them singletons. Material for sequencing was CD8+ T cells from PBMCs. Every receptor here comes from a human donor with multiple sclerosis. The CDR3 runs from the conserved cysteine through the conserved F or W. D genes are given only for firm matches. Only part of the rows carry a size: once, few, many, or a class if the clone is expanded.

clone_size: -
v_call: TRBV4-1
d_call: TRBD1
j_call: TRBJ2-5
cdr3_aa: CASSQRSTGAGETQYF
cdr3_nt: TGCGCCAGCAGCCAACGGTCGACAGGGGCCGGAGAGACCCAGTACTTC

clone_size: -
v_call: TRBV7-9
d_call: -
j_call: TRBJ2-1
cdr3_aa: CASRPITGYHEQFF
cdr3_nt: TGTGCCAGCAGGCCCATAACGGGCTACCATGAGCAGTTCTTC

clone_size: -
v_call: TRBV10-2
d_call: -
j_call: TRBJ2-2
cdr3_aa: CASSEPPEGGTGELFF
cdr3_nt: TGCGCCAGCAGTGAGCCCCCGGAGGGGGGCACCGGGGAGCTGTTTTTT

clone_size: -
v_call: TRBV6-2/TRBV6-3
d_call: TRBD2
j_call: TRBJ2-5
cdr3_aa: CASCRWDSGGTQYF
cdr3_nt: TGTGCCAGCTGCCGTTGGGACTCGGGAGGGACCCAGTACTTC

clone_size: -
v_call: TRBV15
d_call: TRBD2
j_call: TRBJ2-2
cdr3_aa: CATRLAGNTGELFF
cdr3_nt: TGTGCCACCAGACTAGCGGGGAACACCGGGGAGCTGTTTTTT

clone_size: -
v_call: TRBV12-3/TRBV12-4
d_call: -
j_call: TRBJ2-1
cdr3_aa: CASSLASLPRDEQFF
cdr3_nt: TGTGCCAGCAGTTTAGCGAGTCTTCCTAGGGATGAGCAGTTCTTC

clone_size: -
v_call: TRBV27
d_call: TRBD1
j_call: TRBJ2-1
cdr3_aa: CASSLSGQGLLSSYNEQFF
cdr3_nt: TGTGCCAGCAGTTTATCCGGACAGGGTCTACTCAGCTCCTACAATGAGCAGTTCTTC

clone_size: -
v_call: TRBV7-9
d_call: TRBD2
j_call: TRBJ2-1
cdr3_aa: CASSLLGWRGISGGEQFF
cdr3_nt: TGTGCCAGCAGCTTACTCGGGTGGCGGGGGATCTCAGGCGGAGAGCAGTTCTTC

clone_size: -
v_call: TRBV25-1
d_call: -
j_call: TRBJ2-7
cdr3_aa: CASRGILYEQYF
cdr3_nt: TGTGCCAGCAGGGGGATTCTCTACGAGCAGTACTTC

clone_size: -
v_call: TRBV12-3/TRBV12-4
d_call: TRBD2
j_call: TRBJ2-3
cdr3_aa: CASKRLTGGRANTDTQYF
cdr3_nt: TGTGCCAGCAAACGTCTGACAGGCGGGAGGGCAAACACAGATACGCAGTATTTT

clone_size: once
v_call: TRBV27
d_call: -
j_call: TRBJ1-5
cdr3_aa: CASTPVGGHQPQHF
cdr3_nt: TGTGCCAGCACCCCGGTTGGGGGACATCAGCCCCAGCATTTT

clone_size: -
v_call: TRBV15
d_call: -
j_call: TRBJ2-2
cdr3_aa: CATSRDLNRINTGELFF
cdr3_nt: TGTGCCACCAGCAGAGATCTGAACAGGATAAACACCGGGGAGCTGTTTTTT

clone_size: -
v_call: TRBV28
d_call: TRBD2
j_call: TRBJ2-7
cdr3_aa: CASSFTVLAEYEQYF
cdr3_nt: TGTGCCAGCAGTTTTACGGTACTAGCGGAATACGAGCAGTACTTC

clone_size: -
v_call: TRBV3-1
d_call: -
j_call: TRBJ1-1
cdr3_aa: CASSPSVRTEAFF
cdr3_nt: TGTGCCAGCTCTCCCTCAGTGAGGACTGAAGCTTTCTTT

clone_size: -
v_call: TRBV30
d_call: -
j_call: TRBJ2-7
cdr3_aa: CAWSQDTTYEQYF
cdr3_nt: TGTGCCTGGAGTCAGGACACCACCTACGAGCAGTACTTC

clone_size: -
v_call: TRBV10-3
d_call: TRBD2
j_call: TRBJ2-7
cdr3_aa: CAIRVAGESYEQYF
cdr3_nt: TGTGCCATCAGAGTAGCGGGCGAGAGCTACGAGCAGTACTTC

clone_size: -
v_call: TRBV27
d_call: -
j_call: TRBJ2-1
cdr3_aa: CASSFLLGDEQFF
cdr3_nt: TGTGCCAGCAGTTTTCTTCTTGGGGATGAGCAGTTCTTC

clone_size: -
v_call: TRBV12-3/TRBV12-4
d_call: -
j_call: TRBJ2-1
cdr3_aa: CASSWVTSSYNEQFF
cdr3_nt: TGTGCCAGCAGTTGGGTTACGAGCTCCTACAATGAGCAGTTCTTC

clone_size: -
v_call: TRBV7-9
d_call: TRBD2
j_call: TRBJ2-1
cdr3_aa: CASSRPTSGLPNEQFF
cdr3_nt: TGTGCCAGCAGCCGCCCGACTAGCGGGCTGCCTAATGAGCAGTTCTTC

clone_size: -
v_call: TRBV5-1
d_call: TRBD1
j_call: TRBJ2-1
cdr3_aa: CASSKTGGYNEQFF
cdr3_nt: TGCGCCAGCAGCAAGACAGGGGGATACAATGAGCAGTTCTTC

clone_size: -
v_call: TRBV15
d_call: TRBD1
j_call: TRBJ2-5
cdr3_aa: CATSRDPRDRGYQETQYF
cdr3_nt: TGTGCCACCAGCAGAGATCCCCGCGACAGGGGGTACCAAGAGACCCAGTACTTC

clone_size: -
v_call: TRBV6-5
d_call: -
j_call: TRBJ2-2
cdr3_aa: CASCLSVYTGELFF
cdr3_nt: TGTGCCAGCTGCTTGTCTGTGTACACCGGGGAGCTGTTTTTT

clone_size: -
v_call: TRBV9
d_call: -
j_call: TRBJ2-2
cdr3_aa: CASSTSDGELFF
cdr3_nt: TGTGCCAGCAGCACCTCTGACGGGGAGCTGTTTTTT

clone_size: once
v_call: TRBV7-3
d_call: -
j_call: TRBJ2-5
cdr3_aa: CASSLTGWDTSPSRGAPQETQYF
cdr3_nt: TGTGCCAGCAGCCTAACGGGCTGGGACACGAGTCCCTCAAGGGGAGCCCCTCAAGAGACCCAGTACTTC

clone_size: -
v_call: TRBV4-1
d_call: -
j_call: TRBJ2-3
cdr3_aa: CASSQDPALDTQYF
cdr3_nt: TGCGCCAGCAGCCAAGATCCCGCGCTGGATACGCAGTATTTT

clone_size: -
v_call: TRBV29-1
d_call: -
j_call: TRBJ1-1
cdr3_aa: CSVLHGESGTEAFF
cdr3_nt: TGCAGCGTATTACATGGGGAATCTGGCACTGAAGCTTTCTTT

clone_size: -
v_call: TRBV5-4
d_call: -
j_call: TRBJ1-5
cdr3_aa: CASSSPAMGNVFSNQPQHF
cdr3_nt: TGTGCCAGCAGCTCACCCGCAATGGGGAATGTATTTAGCAATCAGCCCCAGCATTTT

clone_size: -
v_call: TRBV5-1
d_call: TRBD2
j_call: TRBJ2-2
cdr3_aa: CASSLVSGRNTGELFF
cdr3_nt: TGCGCCAGCAGCTTGGTTAGCGGGCGGAACACCGGGGAGCTGTTTTTT

clone_size: -
v_call: TRBV20-1
d_call: -
j_call: TRBJ2-5
cdr3_aa: CSARDRVESQETQYF
cdr3_nt: TGCAGTGCTAGAGATCGCGTGGAGTCGCAAGAGACCCAGTACTTC

clone_size: -
v_call: TRBV20-1
d_call: -
j_call: TRBJ2-7
cdr3_aa: CSARHRNPYEQYF
cdr3_nt: TGCAGTGCACGCCACCGCAATCCCTACGAGCAGTACTTC

clone_size: -
v_call: TRBV13
d_call: -
j_call: TRBJ1-2
cdr3_aa: CASSLSLSANYGYTF
cdr3_nt: TGTGCCAGCAGCTTAAGCTTGTCCGCGAACTATGGCTACACCTTC

clone_size: -
v_call: TRBV5-1
d_call: -
j_call: TRBJ1-5
cdr3_aa: CASSLAPGPSQPQHF
cdr3_nt: TGCGCCAGCAGCTTGGCCCCAGGACCTAGTCAGCCCCAGCATTTT

clone_size: -
v_call: TRBV3-1
d_call: -
j_call: TRBJ1-2
cdr3_aa: CASSQRTSLVDYGYTF
cdr3_nt: TGTGCCAGCAGCCAAAGGACATCATTGGTGGACTATGGCTACACCTTC

clone_size: -
v_call: TRBV4-2
d_call: -
j_call: TRBJ1-1
cdr3_aa: CASSQAPSSGLMNTEAFF
cdr3_nt: TGTGCCAGCAGCCAAGCCCCTTCGTCGGGGTTGATGAACACTGAAGCTTTCTTT

clone_size: -
v_call: TRBV4-1
d_call: -
j_call: TRBJ2-2
cdr3_aa: CASSQEHLLETEELFF
cdr3_nt: TGCGCCAGCAGCCAAGAACACTTACTAGAAACCGAGGAGCTGTTTTTT

clone_size: -
v_call: TRBV30
d_call: TRBD1
j_call: TRBJ1-1
cdr3_aa: CAGQEMNTEAFF
cdr3_nt: TGTGCCGGACAGGAAATGAACACTGAAGCTTTCTTT

clone_size: -
v_call: TRBV12-3/TRBV12-4
d_call: TRBD1
j_call: TRBJ1-2
cdr3_aa: CASSLTGAIYGYTF
cdr3_nt: TGTGCCAGCAGTTTAACAGGGGCCATCTATGGCTACACCTTC

clone_size: few
v_call: TRBV6-1
d_call: -
j_call: TRBJ1-6
cdr3_aa: CASSPLGSGNSPLHF
cdr3_nt: TGTGCCAGCAGCCCACTCGGGTCCGGTAATTCACCCCTCCACTTT

clone_size: few
v_call: TRBV20-1
d_call: -
j_call: TRBJ2-3
cdr3_aa: CSASPPEGEGSLNTQYF
cdr3_nt: TGCAGTGCTAGCCCCCCCGAGGGGGAGGGGAGTCTGAATACGCAGTATTTT

clone_size: -
v_call: TRBV6-5
d_call: -
j_call: TRBJ1-1
cdr3_aa: CASSYYQGTPVTEAFF
cdr3_nt: TGTGCCAGCAGTTACTACCAGGGGACACCGGTCACTGAAGCTTTCTTT

clone_size: -
v_call: TRBV6-2/TRBV6-3
d_call: -
j_call: TRBJ2-1
cdr3_aa: CASSYLSSSYNEQFF
cdr3_nt: TGTGCCAGCAGTTACTTGTCTAGCTCCTACAATGAGCAGTTCTTC

clone_size: -
v_call: TRBV6-1
d_call: TRBD1
j_call: TRBJ2-6
cdr3_aa: CASSDRTGFLSGANVLTF
cdr3_nt: TGTGCCAGCAGTGACAGGACAGGATTCCTCTCTGGGGCCAACGTCCTGACTTTC

clone_size: -
v_call: TRBV29-1
d_call: TRBD1
j_call: TRBJ2-1
cdr3_aa: CSAGTGDNEQFF
cdr3_nt: TGCAGCGCCGGGACAGGGGACAATGAGCAGTTCTTC

clone_size: -
v_call: TRBV19
d_call: TRBD2
j_call: TRBJ2-7
cdr3_aa: CASPVGRETLYEQYF
cdr3_nt: TGTGCCAGTCCAGTAGGGCGGGAGACTCTCTACGAGCAGTACTTC

clone_size: -
v_call: TRBV27
d_call: TRBD2
j_call: TRBJ2-2
cdr3_aa: CASSLASGRTGELFF
cdr3_nt: TGTGCCAGCAGTTTGGCTAGCGGGAGAACCGGGGAGCTGTTTTTT